These T cell receptor beta chains were read from a single sample in a study of T cells after posttransplantation cyclophosphamide. Only in-frame clones appear in the TCRdb table, and some are missing; sequencing was by immunoSEQ multiplex PCR. The repertoire holds around 9,100 clones, with 95% to 98% as singletons. Sequences were obtained from naive CD4+ T cells sorted from PBMCs. The receptors come from a woman aged 60-70 years in good health, CMV-negative, and a related stem cell transplant donor. The CDR3 runs from the conserved cysteine through the conserved F or W. Each record gives: J gene, V gene, D gene, CDR3 length, clone size, CDR3 protein, CDR3 DNA. A D gene is named only where the DNA matches it firmly. Expanded clones are given a class, and other clones once, few, many or no size at all.

TRBJ2-6 | TRBV19 | TRBD2 | 15 | NA | CASSPGLAGANVLTF | TGTGCCAGTAGCCCAGGACTAGCTGGGGCCAACGTCCTGACTTTC
TRBJ2-5 | TRBV11-3 | NA | 14 | once | CASSLRPTEETQYF | TGTGCCAGCAGCTTAAGGCCCACAGAAGAGACCCAGTACTTC
TRBJ1-1 | TRBV25-1 | NA | 13 | NA | CASSESGNTEAFF | TGTGCCAGCAGTGAATCGGGGAACACTGAGGCTTTCTTT
TRBJ1-2 | TRBV2 | NA | 13 | NA | CASSENGLGGYTF | TGTGCCAGCAGTGAAAATGGTCTCGGGGGCTACACCTTC
TRBJ2-3 | TRBV5-3 | TRBD2 | 19 | NA | CARSLLTYGLAESTDTQYF | TGTGCCAGAAGCTTGCTAACTTATGGACTAGCGGAAAGCACAGATACGCAGTATTTT
TRBJ2-2 | TRBV19 | NA | 11 | NA | CASRATGELFF | TGTGCCAGTAGGGCCACCGGGGAGCTGTTTTTT
TRBJ2-7 | TRBV11-1 | NA | 15 | NA | CASSFDRGGAYEQYF | TGTGCCAGCAGCTTCGACAGGGGAGGGGCCTACGAGCAGTACTTC
TRBJ1-2 | TRBV27 | NA | 13 | NA | CASSSLLNYGYTF | TGTGCCAGCAGTTCCCTCTTAAACTATGGCTACACCTTC
TRBJ1-6 | TRBV6-1 | NA | 15 | NA | CASSPSPTGNSPLHF | TGTGCCAGCAGTCCCAGTCCGACAGGAAATTCACCCCTCCACTTT
TRBJ1-1 | TRBV19 | NA | 16 | NA | CASTTTGGGAMAEAFF | TGTGCCAGTACCACGACAGGTGGGGGGGCAATGGCTGAAGCTTTCTTT
TRBJ2-7 | TRBV7-9 | NA | 16 | NA | CASSLASGVLRYEQYF | TGTGCCAGCAGCTTAGCCTCGGGAGTGCTTCGCTACGAGCAGTACTTC